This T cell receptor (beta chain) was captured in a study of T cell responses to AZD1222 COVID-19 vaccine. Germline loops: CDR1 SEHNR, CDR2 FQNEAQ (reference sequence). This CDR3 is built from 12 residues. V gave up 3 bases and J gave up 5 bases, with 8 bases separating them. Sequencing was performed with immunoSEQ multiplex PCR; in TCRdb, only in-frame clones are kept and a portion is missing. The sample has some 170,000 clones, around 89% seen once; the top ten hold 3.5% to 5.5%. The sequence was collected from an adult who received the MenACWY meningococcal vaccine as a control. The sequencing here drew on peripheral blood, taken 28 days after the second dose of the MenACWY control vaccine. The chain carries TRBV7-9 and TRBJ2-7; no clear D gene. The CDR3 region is CASSFWVHEQYF. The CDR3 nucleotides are TGTGCCAGCAGCTTTTGGGTTCACGAGCAGTACTTC.